A single sample gave rise to the 8 T cell receptor beta chains below, sequenced in a study of T cell clones after liver transplantation. Here immunoSEQ multiplex PCR was the method, and the copy in TCRdb shows in-frame clones only, minus some. The sample holds roughly 55,000 clones; approximately 88% are singletons and the top ten take about 8.5%. The input for sequencing was CD4+ T cells from blood, taken before liver transplant. These receptors were collected from a human donor who received a liver transplant.

The V and J genes are TRBV7-2 and TRBJ2-2; tentatively, D is TRBD1 (6 bases). V gave up 5 bases and J gave up 4 bases, with 14 bases separating them. Germline V gene lookup returns CDR1 SGHTA and CDR2 FQGNSA. The CDR3 is made up of 15 amino acids. This CDR3 is CASSAPGHSTGELFF. The DNA of the CDR3 is TGTGCCAGCAGCGCGCCGGGACATAGCACCGGGGAGCTGTTTTTT.

The chain links TRBV18 to TRBJ2-2; a weak D match, TRBD1 (5 bases). The CDR3 totals 15 residues. Looked up from germline, CDR1 is KGHSH and CDR2 is LQKENI. Trimming left V 3 bases short and J 4 bases short, with 12 bases between. For the CDR3, the DNA is TGTGCCAGCTCACCTTTAGGGGTCCGCACCGGGGAGCTGTTTTTT. Protein sequence: CASSPLGVRTGELFF.

This sequence joins TRBV5-1 and TRBJ2-7, with D maybe TRBD2 (5 bases). The length of the CDR3 is 19 residues. V lost 0 bases and J 7 bases, leaving 29 bases between the germline ends. Per the germline V gene, CDR1 is SGHRS and CDR2 is YFSETQ. CDR3 in amino acids: CASSLGFKNGPPGLGEQYF. The CDR3 DNA is TGCGCCAGCAGCTTGGGGTTTAAGAACGGCCCGCCGGGATTGGGTGAGCAGTACTTC.

The rearrangement joins TRBV13 to TRBJ1-1; D unclear. V was clipped by 5 bases and J by 1 base, with 5 bases between them. The CDR3 length is 12 residues. Germline CDR1 reads PRHDT; CDR2 reads FYEKMQ (reference sequence). CDR3 in amino acids: CASSQQNTEAFF. Here the CDR3 DNA reads TGTGCCAGCAGCCAACAGAACACTGAAGCTTTCTTT.

V usage is TRBV6-1 and J usage is TRBJ2-2; D gene uncertain. CDR1 and CDR2 (germline): MNHNS, SASEGT. V was cut by 4 bases and J by 5 bases, with 17 bases left in between. CDR3 length: 16 residues. Here the CDR3 reads CASSASWDASTGELFF. CDR3 bases: TGTGCCAGCAGTGCCTCGTGGGATGCATCAACCGGGGAGCTGTTTTTT.

The chain recombines TRBV25-1 with TRBJ2-1; D is unclear. This CDR3 spans 13 amino acids. Germline V CDR1 and CDR2: MGHDK, SYGVNS. Trimming took 5 bases from V and 7 from J, leaving 12 bases between them. As DNA, the CDR3 is TGTGCCAGCAGTCCCCGGGCCGTGAATGAGCAGTTCTTC. This encodes CASSPRAVNEQFF.

The chain links TRBV5-1 to TRBJ1-2; D is perhaps TRBD1 (6 bases). Germline assignment: CDR1 SGHRS and CDR2 YFSETQ. The CDR3 is 15 residues long. The V end lost 0 bases, the J end lost 6 bases, and 15 bases lay between the germline ends. The CDR3 protein is CASSLEQGGVNGYTF. CDR3 in DNA: TGCGCCAGCAGCTTGGAACAGGGAGGTGTGAATGGCTACACCTTC.

This chain connects TRBV6-1 to TRBJ1-5; D remains ambiguous. The CDR3 contains 14 residues. CDR1 is MNHNS and CDR2 is SASEGT in the germline V gene. Trimming pared 5 bases from V and 0 bases from J, leaving 8 bases between. The CDR3 sequence: CASSLTDSNQPQHF. In DNA, the CDR3 is TGTGCCAGCAGTTTAACCGATAGCAATCAGCCCCAGCATTTT.